The rows below give T cell receptor beta chains drawn from one sample of a study of blood T cell repertoires in COVID-19. Sequenced by immunoSEQ multiplex PCR; TCRdb stores in-frame clones only, minus some. The sample records a few hundred thousand clones, approximately 87% being singletons. Sequenced sample: PBMCs or T cells enriched from blood (not recorded which). All receptors come from a woman aged 45-65 years who had recovered from COVID-19. The conserved cysteine and the conserved F or W are not part of the CDR3 here. The order of the fields is V gene, J gene, D gene, CDR3 protein. The D gene is left open where the match is weak.

TRBV10-3,TRBJ1-3,-,AISGGQERSGNTIY
TRBV3-1/TRBV3-2,TRBJ2-2,TRBD1,ASSPTHDRVRYTGELF
TRBV4-2,TRBJ2-1,TRBD2,ASSLGEAGGYNEQF
TRBV7-8,TRBJ1-3,-,ASSPIAKALSGNTIY
TRBV28,TRBJ1-2,TRBD1,ASSLGQGVRGYT
TRBV3-1/TRBV3-2,TRBJ2-7,TRBD2,ASSLSGGVSEQY
TRBV10-3,TRBJ1-3,-,AITSGRAGNTIY
TRBV30,TRBJ1-6,-,AWSGQKNSPLH
TRBV2,TRBJ1-6,-,ASSVGENSPLH
TRBV5-1,TRBJ2-2,-,ASSPTGRDTGELF
TRBV2,TRBJ1-1,-,ATRQAAIPEAF
TRBV4-1,TRBJ2-7,-,ASSQERISYEQY
TRBV7-8,TRBJ2-7,TRBD1,ASSVTGTGGGYEQY
TRBV29-1,TRBJ1-2,TRBD1,SVDPTGAFSGYT
TRBV2,TRBJ1-5,TRBD1,ASTGTDSNQPQH
TRBV5-1,TRBJ1-3,-,ASSYESLRDTIY